A selection of T cell receptor beta chains follows, all from one sample in a study of blood T cells in healthy people across ages. MiXCR, run by TCRdb on the 5' RACE reads, gives a single entry per CDR3 protein. The table has hundreds of thousands of distinct CDR3 sequences, around 45% seen once; the top ten hold about 19%. Sequenced material: blood. The origin of the receptors is a man in his 60s in good health. Each CDR3 is given with its conserved first and last residue. The D gene is left open where the match is weak.

D: -; V: TRBV20-1; CDR3: CSATDRNQETQYF
D: TRBD2; V: TRBV27; CDR3: CACAGGVRNEQFF
D: -; V: TRBV7-2; CDR3: CASSLLGRASNYGYTF
D: -; V: TRBV6-4; CDR3: CASSPEGQRSTDTQYF
D: TRBD1; V: TRBV3-1; CDR3: CASSQVRQGYNEKLFF
D: TRBD1; V: TRBV20-1; CDR3: CSARDPTGTDDEQYF
D: TRBD1; V: TRBV7-9; CDR3: CASSLRDRKNEKLFF
D: TRBD1; V: TRBV5-6; CDR3: CASQTGRNTGELFF
D: -; V: TRBV7-2; CDR3: CASSLKADYEQYF
D: -; V: TRBV9; CDR3: CASSAYRDSYEQYF
D: -; V: TRBV24-1; CDR3: CATSDLGHTDTQYF
D: -; V: TRBV6-5; CDR3: CASSYSAAGAKNIQYF
D: TRBD2; V: TRBV20-1; CDR3: CSATGTSAEQYF
D: -; V: TRBV10-3; CDR3: CAISDPIGVGAKNIQYF
D: -; V: TRBV7-2; CDR3: CASSPGASANYGYTF
D: -; V: TRBV20-1; CDR3: CSATRTYQETQYF
D: TRBD1; V: TRBV29-1; CDR3: CSVGTGTGYREKLFF
D: -; V: TRBV7-2; CDR3: CASSPKETQYF
D: -; V: TRBV27; CDR3: CASSLWGSERETQYF
D: -; V: TRBV7-2; CDR3: CASSLGLDPRETQYF
D: TRBD2; V: TRBV14; CDR3: CASSQERGGSYNEQFF
D: TRBD2; V: TRBV4-3; CDR3: CASSQDFVTSGGYEQYF
D: TRBD2; V: TRBV5-1; CDR3: CASSLAGGRNEQFF
D: -; V: TRBV25-1; CDR3: CASSEYPREKISSTDTQYF
D: -; V: TRBV7-2; CDR3: CASSLAGISTDTQYF
D: TRBD2; V: TRBV20-1; CDR3: CSARGTSISVEQFF
D: -; V: TRBV12-3/TRBV12-4; CDR3: CASSLLGRRYF
D: -; V: TRBV14; CDR3: CVSSLRPPIRSYQETQYF
D: TRBD1; V: TRBV9; CDR3: CASSPGQGRRGYTF
D: -; V: TRBV7-2; CDR3: CASSLDGPLDTQYF
D: -; V: TRBV29-1; CDR3: CSVERGTSYNEQFF
D: -; V: TRBV7-2; CDR3: CASSPRLGGYTF
D: TRBD1; V: TRBV7-3; CDR3: CASSLDRGGSTDTQYF
D: -; V: TRBV7-2; CDR3: CASSLERFSGNTIYF
D: -; V: TRBV7-3; CDR3: CASSLRGQSYNEQFF
D: TRBD1; V: TRBV6-5; CDR3: CAGSYAAGTEETQYF
D: -; V: TRBV4-3; CDR3: CASSQDLYRSSSSYEQYF
D: -; V: TRBV19; CDR3: CATGRNQETQYF
D: TRBD1; V: TRBV7-9; CDR3: CASSSPRTGTYEQYF
D: -; V: TRBV6-2/TRBV6-3; CDR3: CASRTRQGMNTEAFF